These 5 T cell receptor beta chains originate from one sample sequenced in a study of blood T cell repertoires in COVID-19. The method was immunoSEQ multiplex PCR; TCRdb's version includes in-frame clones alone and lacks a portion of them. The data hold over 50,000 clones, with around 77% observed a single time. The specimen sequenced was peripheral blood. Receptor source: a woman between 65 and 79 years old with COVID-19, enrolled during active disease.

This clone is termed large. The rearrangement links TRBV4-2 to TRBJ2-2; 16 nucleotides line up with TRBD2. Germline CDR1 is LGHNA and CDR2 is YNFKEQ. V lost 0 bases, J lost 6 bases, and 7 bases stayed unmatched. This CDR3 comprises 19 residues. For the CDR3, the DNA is TGTGCCAGCAGCCAAGATCCGGGACTAGCGGGAGGGGACTCCGGGGAGCTGTTTTTT. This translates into CASSQDPGLAGGDSGELFF.

CDR3 sequence: CASSGVGVTAVTEAFF. CDR3 nucleotides: TGTGCCAGCAGTGGGGTCGGGGTGACGGCGGTCACTGAAGCTTTCTTT. The chain joins TRBV2 to TRBJ1-1; no clear D. The germline CDR1 and CDR2 sequences are SNHLY and FYNNEI. V was pared by 4 bases and J by 4 bases, with 19 bases between. The length of the CDR3 is 16 residues. The full variable domain, in which reference TRBV2 and TRBJ1-1 provide the parts outside the CDR3, is EPEVTQTPSHQVTQMGQEVILRCVPISNHLYFYWYRQILGQKVEFLVSFYNNEISEKSEIFDDQFSVERPDGSNFTLKIRSTKLEDSAMYFCASSGVGVTAVTEAFFGQGTRLTVV.

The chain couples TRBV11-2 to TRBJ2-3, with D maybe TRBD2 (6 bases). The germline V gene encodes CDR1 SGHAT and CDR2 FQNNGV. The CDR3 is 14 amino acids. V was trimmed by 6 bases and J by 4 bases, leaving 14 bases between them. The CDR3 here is CASSPDPGADTQYF. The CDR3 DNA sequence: TGTGCCAGCAGTCCGGACCCGGGGGCAGATACGCAGTATTTT.

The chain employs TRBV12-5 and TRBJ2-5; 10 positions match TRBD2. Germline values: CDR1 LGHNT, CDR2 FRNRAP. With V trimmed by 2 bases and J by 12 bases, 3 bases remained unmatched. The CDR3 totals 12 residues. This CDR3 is CASGLQAGGEYF. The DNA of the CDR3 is TGTGCTAGTGGTTTGCAAGCGGGAGGGGAGTACTTC.

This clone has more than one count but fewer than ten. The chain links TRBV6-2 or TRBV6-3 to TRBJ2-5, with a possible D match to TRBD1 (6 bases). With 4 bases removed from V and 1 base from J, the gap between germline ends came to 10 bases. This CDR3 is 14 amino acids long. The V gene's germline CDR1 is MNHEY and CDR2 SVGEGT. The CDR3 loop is CASSSGTLQETQYF. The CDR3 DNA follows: TGTGCCAGCAGTTCAGGGACACTCCAAGAGACCCAGTACTTC.